These 13 T cell receptor beta chains share one sample of origin, sequenced in a study of post-analysis software for immune sequencing data. Overall study findings and caveats: The study found TRBV5-6, TRBV5-1 and TRBV20-1 among four to six TRBV segments more frequent in patients than controls.

Presence of unique molecular identifiers characterized the TCR beta cDNA libraries. TCRdb ran MiXCR on the PCR reads and lists one entry per CDR3 protein. The data show 400,000 to 500,000 distinct CDR3 sequences, 30% to 45% seen once. Their cognate antigens are unknown. The sample comprised blood. The receptors derive from a girl aged 2 to 10 with multiple sclerosis.

The chain uses TRBV28 and TRBJ2-7, with a weak D call TRBD2 (5 bases). CDR3 length equals 13 residues. The germline V gene has CDR1 MDHEN and CDR2 SYDVKM. Trimming took 5 bases from V and 2 from J, leaving 10 bases between them. The CDR3: CASSQPGTYEQYF. The CDR3 DNA follows: TGTGCCAGCAGTCAACCGGGAACCTACGAGCAGTACTTC.

There are a few counts of this clonotype. The chain carries TRBV2 and TRBJ2-7; 7 nucleotides match TRBD1. The trim removed 9 bases at V and 0 bases at J, leaving 5 bases unmatched. CDR3 length: 13 residues. Germline CDR1 and CDR2: SNHLY and FYNNEI. The CDR3 nucleotides are TGTGCCAGAAGGGGACAGAACTCCTACGAGCAGTACTTC. As protein: CARRGQNSYEQYF.

This clonotype was seen a handful of times. The chain has TRBV6-2 or TRBV6-3 and TRBJ2-6, with unresolved D. Germline V lookup: CDR1 MNHEY, CDR2 SVGEGT. Trimming cost V 3 bases and J 0 bases, with 3 bases left between them. The CDR3 totals 14 residues. Here the CDR3 reads CASSYISGANVLTF. DNA for the CDR3: TGTGCCAGCAGTTATATCTCTGGGGCCAACGTCCTGACTTTC.

This clonotype was counted only a few times. The chain is built from TRBV18 and TRBJ1-5; D uncertain. Germline V gene lookup returns CDR1 KGHSH and CDR2 LQKENI. V was trimmed by 1 base and J by 4 bases, leaving 11 bases between them. The CDR3 extends over 15 amino acids. The CDR3 sequence is CASSPRFTANQPQHF. CDR3 DNA sequence: TGTGCCAGCTCACCACGATTCACGGCGAATCAGCCCCAGCATTTT.

V and J are TRBV28 and TRBJ2-7, with unresolved D. The J call is uncertain, as TRBJ2-5 better fits the DNA end. Germline assignment: CDR1 MDHEN and CDR2 SYDVKM. The CDR3 has 15 amino acids. The CDR3 protein is CASSRLSRRRETQYF. The CDR3 DNA is TGTGCCAGCAGCCGGTTGTCTAGGCGAAGGGAGACCCAGTACTTC.

The J gene is TRBJ2-5, the V gene TRBV12-3 or TRBV12-4, with TRBD1 matching over 8 bases. V lost 8 bases to trimming and J lost 4 bases; unmatched junction nucleotides: 6. This CDR3 is 13 amino acids long. CDR3 sequence reads: CASGAGQGETQYF. In DNA, the CDR3 is TGTGCCAGCGGCGCAGGACAGGGAGAGACCCAGTACTTC.

A few counts support this clonotype. The chain is built from TRBV6-5 and TRBJ1-5; D uncertain. Trimming shortened V by 2 bases and J by 4 bases, and 6 bases separated the two germline ends. The CDR3 loop spans 13 amino acids. Germline V gene lookup returns CDR1 MNHEY and CDR2 SVGAGI. CDR3: CASSYAGNQPQHF. In nucleotides, the CDR3 is TGTGCCAGCAGTTACGCCGGGAATCAGCCCCAGCATTTT.

The chain combines TRBV7-9 with TRBJ1-2, with D uncertain. V dropped 1 base and J dropped 3 bases, with 6 bases sitting between them. The CDR3 length is 13 residues. CDR1 and CDR2 (germline): SEHNR, FQNEAQ (reference sequence). The CDR3 nucleotides are TGTGCCAGCAGCTTAGGTTCTCACTATGGCTACACCTTC. This translates into CASSLGSHYGYTF. Using reference TRBV7-9 and TRBJ1-2 for the parts outside the CDR3, the full variable domain is DTGVSQNPRHKITKRGQNVTFRCDPISEHNRLYWYRQTLGQGPEFLTYFQNEAQLEKSRLLSDRFSAERPKGSFSTLEIQRTEQGDSAMYLCASSLGSHYGYTFGSGTRLTVV.

This chain joins TRBV24-1 and TRBJ2-3, with D uncertain. Germline V gene data show CDR1 as KGHDR and CDR2 as SFDVKD. The CDR3 has 14 residues. Trimming pared 6 bases from V and 4 bases from J, leaving 13 bases between. The CDR3, as DNA: TGTGCCACCAGTTCCCTGAGTCAGGCAGATACGCAGTATTTT. It codes for CATSSLSQADTQYF.

The rearrangement uses TRBV18 and TRBJ2-5; either TRBD1 or TRBD2 may fit D (5 bases each). The germline CDR1 and CDR2 sequences are KGHSH and LQKENI. Trimming left V 3 bases short and J 4 bases short, with 15 bases between. CDR3 length equals 15 residues. Here the CDR3 reads CASSPPSGAGETQYF. The CDR3 DNA follows: TGTGCCAGCTCACCTCCGAGTGGGGCGGGAGAGACCCAGTACTTC.

In this sample, this clonotype turned up a few times. The V and J genes are TRBV5-4 and TRBJ1-1; D is ambiguous. The CDR3 consists of 14 residues. V lost 1 base to trimming and J lost 1 base, with 8 bases between them. CDR1 is SGHNT and CDR2 is YYREEE in the germline V gene (reference sequence). The CDR3 loop is CASSLYLRNTEAFF. DNA of the CDR3: TGTGCCAGCAGCTTGTATCTTAGGAACACTGAAGCTTTCTTT.

This clonotype was recorded a few times. This chain links TRBV5-1 with TRBJ2-5; TRBD2 might be the D (6 bases). CDR1 is SGHRS and CDR2 is YFSETQ in the germline V gene. The CDR3 loop spans 14 amino acids. The V end lost 4 bases, the J end lost 1 base, and 11 bases lay between the germline ends. The CDR3 spells CASSRLGTQETQYF. The CDR3, as DNA: TGCGCCAGCAGCAGACTAGGTACCCAAGAGACCCAGTACTTC.

Concerning this clonotype: It may be a read error: a sequence one base away is much more abundant. The chain couples TRBV20-1 to TRBJ2-7; possibly TRBD1 for D (5 bases). The CDR3 length is 13 residues. Germline CDR1 is DFQATT and CDR2 is SNEGSKA (reference sequence). CDR3 DNA sequence: TGCAGTGCTAGGGCAGACAGAGTCTACGAGCAGGACTTC. Its translation: CSARADRVYEQDF.